This T cell receptor (beta chain) emerged from a study of T cell repertoires in cytomegalovirus infection. On the study more broadly: Indicated by public TCR beta signatures were CMV infection and matching HLA type.

In its sample, this clonotype was seen a few times. Its target is not known. MiXCR, run by TCRdb on the reads, gives a single entry per CDR3 protein. The sample shows under 200,000 distinct CDR3 sequences, about 20% of them seen only once. V lost 2 bases, J lost 7 bases, and 7 bases stayed unmatched. From germline, CDR1 is SEHNR and CDR2 FQNEAQ (reference sequence). CDR3 size: 15 residues. Notes on the study in general: Across the ex vivo response, the dominant clonotypes were HLA-C-restricted CMV-specific TCR beta clonotypes.

The chain is built from TRBV7-9 and TRBJ2-1; the match to TRBD1 covers 8 bases. Sample: CD8+ T cells from cultured PBMCs, taken from culture after CMV antigen stimulation. The clonotype was recovered from a human donor in good health (CMV status not recorded). Some clones in this sample may be carry-over from other donors' samples. The CDR3 sequence: CASSLRLGQGNEQFF. The CDR3 DNA is TGTGCCAGCAGCTTAAGGCTTGGACAGGGTAATGAGCAGTTCTTC.